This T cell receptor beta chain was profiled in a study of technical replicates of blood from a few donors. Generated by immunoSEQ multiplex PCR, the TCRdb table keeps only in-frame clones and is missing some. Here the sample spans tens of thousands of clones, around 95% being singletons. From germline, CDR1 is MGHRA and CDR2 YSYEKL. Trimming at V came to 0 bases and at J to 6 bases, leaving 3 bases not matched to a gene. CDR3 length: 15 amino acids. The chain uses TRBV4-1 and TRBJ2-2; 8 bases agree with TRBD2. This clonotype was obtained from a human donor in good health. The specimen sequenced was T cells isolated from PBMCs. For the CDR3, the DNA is TGCGCCAGCAGCCAAGAACAAGCGGGAGCCGGGGAGCTGTTTTTT. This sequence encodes CASSQEQAGAGELFF.